These 17 T cell receptor beta chains were sequenced from one sample in a study of cytomegalovirus exposure and HLA in healthy donors. The PCR used 60 Vbeta and 13 Jbeta primers. Profiling relied on immunoSEQ multiplex PCR, and the TCRdb table lists in-frame clones only, not all of them. The data contain about 160,000 clones, just under 80% of them singletons. The sample was PBMCs. The receptors originated from a young man in good health and CMV-seronegative.

The chain employs TRBV7-2 and TRBJ2-3; 12 bases are a match to TRBD2. CDR1 and CDR2 from the germline V gene are SGHTA and FQGNSA. The CDR3 extends over 15 amino acids. Trimming cost V 7 bases and J 5 bases; bases outside gene matches: 7. The CDR3 nucleotides are TGTGCCAGCACACCAGGACTAGCGGGAAGAGATACGCAGTATTTT. Translating gives CASTPGLAGRDTQYF. Combining the CDR3 with reference TRBV7-2 and TRBJ2-3 gives the whole variable domain GAGVSQSPSNKVTEKGKDVELRCDPISGHTALYWYRQSLGQGLEFLIYFQGNSAPDKSGLPSDRFSAERTGGSVSTLTIQRTQQEDSAVYLCASTPGLAGRDTQYFGPGTRLTVL.

V usage is TRBV27 and J usage is TRBJ1-1; no definite D call. Trimming stripped 7 bases from V and 1 base from J, with 16 bases between. Germline loops: CDR1 MNHEY, CDR2 SMNVEV (reference sequence). The CDR3 spans 15 residues. The CDR3 spells CASTRSGSWNTEAFF. In nucleotides, the CDR3 is TGTGCCAGCACCCGCTCGGGGTCCTGGAACACTGAAGCTTTCTTT.

The chain has TRBV5-1 and TRBJ2-5, with D possibly matching TRBD2 (5 bases). The CDR3 contains 13 residues. V gave up 4 bases and J gave up 5 bases, with 12 bases separating them. Germline V gene data show CDR1 as SGHRS and CDR2 as YFSETQ. The CDR3 is CASSPGGFETQYF. DNA for the CDR3: TGCGCCAGCAGCCCAGGAGGTTTTGAGACCCAGTACTTC.

The chain is built from TRBV25-1 and TRBJ2-1; 12 nucleotides align to TRBD2. Germline CDR1 reads MGHDK; CDR2 reads SYGVNS. The CDR3 loop spans 16 amino acids. Trimming at V came to 0 bases and at J to 7 bases, leaving 4 bases not matched to a gene. The CDR3 DNA is TGTGCCAGCAGTGAATATCGACTAGCGGGAGAAAATGAGCAGTTCTTC. This codes for CASSEYRLAGENEQFF.

The chain joins TRBV30 to TRBJ2-1, with D possibly matching TRBD1 (5 bases). Germline V gives CDR1 GTSNPN, CDR2 SVGIG (reference sequence). V was pared by 5 bases and J by 2 bases, with 7 bases between. This CDR3 region has 12 residues. CDR3 protein: CAWDSAYNEQFF. CDR3 in DNA: TGTGCCTGGGACAGTGCCTACAATGAGCAGTTCTTC. The entire variable domain, with the rest obtained from reference TRBV30 and TRBJ2-1, is as follows: SQTIHQWPATLVQPVGSPLSLECTVEGTSNPNLYWYRQAAGRGLQLLFYSVGIGQISSEVPQNLSASRPQDRQFILSSKKLLLSDSGFYLCAWDSAYNEQFFGPGTRLTVL.

This clone was picked up one time. The chain employs TRBV15 and TRBJ2-5, with D tentatively TRBD2 (5 bases). The V gene lost 1 base and the J gene lost 1 base, with 7 bases spanning the gap. The germline V gene has CDR1 LNHNV and CDR2 YYDKDF (reference sequence). The CDR3 length is 14 residues. As DNA, the CDR3 is TGTGCCACCAGCAGAGCTCTAGCCCAAGAGACCCAGTACTTC. Residues: CATSRALAQETQYF.

This clone appeared once. The CDR3 DNA is TGTGCCAGCAGCCAGGGACAGAGCACTAGCACAGATACGCAGTATTTT. This gives the protein CASSQGQSTSTDTQYF. The chain has TRBV9 and TRBJ2-3, with 7 bases identical to TRBD1. Germline V lookup: CDR1 SGDLS, CDR2 YYNGEE. J was trimmed by 0 bases and V by 4 bases; bases with no gene match: 8. The CDR3 is 16 residues long.

This chain uses TRBV27 with TRBJ1-1; D not resolved. Germline V gene sequence: CDR1 MNHEY, CDR2 SMNVEV (reference sequence). This CDR3 has 13 amino acids. V lost 7 bases and J 4 bases, leaving 13 bases between the germline ends. The CDR3: CASNFLGGTEAFF. In DNA, the CDR3 is TGTGCCAGCAACTTTCTCGGTGGCACTGAAGCTTTCTTT.

This rearrangement joins TRBV14 to TRBJ2-3, with 8 nucleotides matching TRBD1. Trimming cost V 6 bases and J 1 base; bases outside gene matches: 12. Germline CDR1 and CDR2: SGHDN and FVKESK. CDR3 length equals 17 residues. CDR3 sequence: CASRSGTGVFGTDTQYF. In DNA, the CDR3 is TGTGCCAGCAGGTCCGGGACAGGCGTTTTTGGCACAGATACGCAGTATTTT.

The rearrangement joins TRBV20-1 to TRBJ2-5; D not certain. V was trimmed by 5 bases and J by 1 base, leaving 2 bases between them. CDR1 DFQATT and CDR2 SNEGSKA come from the germline V gene (reference sequence). The CDR3 loop spans 10 amino acids. For the CDR3, the DNA is TGCAGTGCTCTCCAAGAGACCCAGTACTTC. This encodes CSALQETQYF.

The CDR3 DNA is TGTGCCAGCAGCGGAGGTACCGGGACTAGAAGCACAGATACGCAGTATTTT. Residues: CASSGGTGTRSTDTQYF. The V call is TRBV14, the J call TRBJ2-3, with 8 bases that match TRBD2. Germline lookup yields CDR1 SGHDN and CDR2 FVKESK. The CDR3 runs 17 residues. Unmatched junction bases numbered 10, after V lost 5 bases and J lost 0 bases.

The chain has TRBV28 and TRBJ1-1; 7 bases align to TRBD1. CDR1 is MDHEN, CDR2 SYDVKM, per germline. J gave up 1 base and V 2 bases, and 10 bases lay outside the gene matches. The length of the CDR3 is 17 residues. The CDR3 region has the DNA TGTGCCAGCAGTTTAGGGGAAACAGGGGCACCGAACACTGAAGCTTTCTTT. Residues: CASSLGETGAPNTEAFF.

The count of this clone is one. The rearrangement links TRBV19 to TRBJ1-5; D ambiguous. The germline V gene encodes CDR1 LNHDA and CDR2 SQIVND (reference sequence). Trimming took 5 bases from V and 5 from J, leaving 13 bases between them. The CDR3 is 14 residues long. CDR3 amino acids: CASSPLSAHQPQHF. The CDR3 coding sequence is TGTGCCAGTAGTCCTCTAAGCGCCCATCAGCCCCAGCATTTT.

The chain recombines TRBV10-1 with TRBJ1-2; D gene uncertain. Per the germline V gene, CDR1 is WNHNN and CDR2 is SYGVQD (reference sequence). CDR3 length: 12 amino acids. With 7 bases removed from V and 7 bases from J, the gap between germline ends came to 13 bases. The CDR3 region is CASIPGKFGYTF. The DNA of the CDR3 is TGCGCCAGCATCCCGGGGAAGTTTGGCTACACCTTC.

The chain has TRBV7-8 and TRBJ2-4, with D unresolved. V gave up 4 bases and J gave up 3 bases, with 7 bases separating them. The CDR3 extends over 13 amino acids. The germline V gene has CDR1 SGHVS and CDR2 FQNEAQ. The CDR3 is CASSSHSKNIQYF. For the CDR3, the DNA is TGTGCCAGCAGCTCTCACAGCAAAAACATTCAGTACTTC.

This clone appeared a single time. The V gene is TRBV9, the J gene TRBJ2-1, with a tentative D call TRBD2 (5 bases). V was clipped by 0 bases and J by 9 bases, with 16 bases between them. Germline CDR1 SGDLS, CDR2 YYNGEE. This CDR3 is 15 amino acids long. The CDR3 region has the DNA TGTGCCAGCAGCGTAGGACCGTCCGGAGGCAGTGAGCAGTTCTTC. It is translated as CASSVGPSGGSEQFF.

The chain couples TRBV5-1 to TRBJ2-7; tentative D call: TRBD2 (6 bases). CDR1 and CDR2 from the germline V gene are SGHRS and YFSETQ. The CDR3 runs 16 residues. V lost 0 bases and J 0 bases, leaving 13 bases between the germline ends. CDR3 sequence reads: CASSLGLVRGSYEQYF. DNA of the CDR3: TGCGCCAGCAGCTTGGGCCTAGTGCGGGGCTCCTACGAGCAGTACTTC.